This T cell receptor (beta chain) was observed in a study of blood T cells in healthy people across ages. General observations from the study: TCR beta diversity per million T cells fell roughly linearly with age.

Through a sample-barcoded 5' primer and a J-beta primer mix, a second PCR was run for roughly 6 to 11 cycles. MiXCR was run by TCRdb on the 5' RACE reads, yielding one entry per CDR3 protein. This table holds about 1.8 million distinct CDR3 sequences, about 50% found once. With regard to this clonotype: Its antigen is unknown.

Germline values: CDR1 MNHNS, CDR2 SASEGT. V lost 3 bases and J lost 4, with 19 bases in between. The CDR3 covers 17 residues. The TCR was taken from a middle-aged woman in good health. Sequencing input: blood. The genes are TRBV6-1 and TRBJ1-5; D might be TRBD1 (5 bases). CDR3 protein: CASSEVFGGWENQPQHF. CDR3 nucleotide sequence: TGTGCCAGCAGTGAGGTTTTCGGGGGATGGGAAAATCAGCCCCAGCATTTT.